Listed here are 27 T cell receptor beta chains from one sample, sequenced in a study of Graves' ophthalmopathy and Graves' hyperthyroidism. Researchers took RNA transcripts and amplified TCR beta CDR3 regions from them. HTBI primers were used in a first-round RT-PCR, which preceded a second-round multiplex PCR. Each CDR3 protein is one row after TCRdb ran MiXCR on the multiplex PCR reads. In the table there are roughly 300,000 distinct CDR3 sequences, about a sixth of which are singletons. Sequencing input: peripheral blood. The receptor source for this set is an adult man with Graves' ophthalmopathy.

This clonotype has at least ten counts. CDR3 region: CASSPAGTGRETQYF. In DNA form, the CDR3 reads TGTGCCAGCTCACCCGCCGGGACTGGGCGGGAGACCCAGTACTTC. This chain joins TRBV18 and TRBJ2-5; D perhaps matches TRBD2 (6 bases). The CDR3 consists of 15 residues. Germline values: CDR1 KGHSH, CDR2 LQKENI. V lost 3 bases and J 5 bases, leaving 16 bases between the germline ends.

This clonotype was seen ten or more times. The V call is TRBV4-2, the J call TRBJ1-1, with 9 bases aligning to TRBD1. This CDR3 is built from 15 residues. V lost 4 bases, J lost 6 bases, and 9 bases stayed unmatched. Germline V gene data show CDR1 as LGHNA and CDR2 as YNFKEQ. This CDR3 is CASSRQQGAWSEAFF. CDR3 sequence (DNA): TGTGCCAGCAGCCGACAACAGGGGGCATGGTCTGAAGCTTTCTTT.

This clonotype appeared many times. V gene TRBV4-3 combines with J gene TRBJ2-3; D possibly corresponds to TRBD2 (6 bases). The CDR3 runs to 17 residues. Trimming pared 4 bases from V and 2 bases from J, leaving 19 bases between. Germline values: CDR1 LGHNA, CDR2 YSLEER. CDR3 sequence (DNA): TGCGCCAGCAGCCGGGGCGTGGACGGGGGAGCCACAGATACGCAGTATTTT. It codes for CASSRGVDGGATDTQYF.

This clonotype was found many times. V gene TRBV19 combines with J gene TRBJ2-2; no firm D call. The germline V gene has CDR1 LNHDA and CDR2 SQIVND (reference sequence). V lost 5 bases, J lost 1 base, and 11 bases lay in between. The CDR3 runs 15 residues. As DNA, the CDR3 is TGTGCCAGTAGTTCGGTAAGACGGAACACCGGGGAGCTGTTTTTT. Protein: CASSSVRRNTGELFF.

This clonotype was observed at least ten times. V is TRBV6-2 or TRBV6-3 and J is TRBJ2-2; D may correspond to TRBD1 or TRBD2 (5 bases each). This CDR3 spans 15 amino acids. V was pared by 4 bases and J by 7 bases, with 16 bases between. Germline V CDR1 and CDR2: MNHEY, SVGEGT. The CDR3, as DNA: TGTGCCAGCAGTTCTGGCGAGGGGCCGGGCGGGGAGCTGTTTTTT. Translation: CASSSGEGPGGELFF.

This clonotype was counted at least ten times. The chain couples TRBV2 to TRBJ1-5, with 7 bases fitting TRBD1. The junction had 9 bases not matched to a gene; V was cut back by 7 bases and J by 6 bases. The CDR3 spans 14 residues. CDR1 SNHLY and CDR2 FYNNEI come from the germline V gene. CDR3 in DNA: TGTGCCAGCACACGGGACAGCTCGAGTCAGCCCCAGCATTTT. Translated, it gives CASTRDSSSQPQHF. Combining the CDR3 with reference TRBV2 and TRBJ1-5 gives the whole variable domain EPEVTQTPSHQVTQMGQEVILRCVPISNHLYFYWYRQILGQKVEFLVSFYNNEISEKSEIFDDQFSVERPDGSNFTLKIRSTKLEDSAMYFCASTRDSSSQPQHFGDGTRLSIL.

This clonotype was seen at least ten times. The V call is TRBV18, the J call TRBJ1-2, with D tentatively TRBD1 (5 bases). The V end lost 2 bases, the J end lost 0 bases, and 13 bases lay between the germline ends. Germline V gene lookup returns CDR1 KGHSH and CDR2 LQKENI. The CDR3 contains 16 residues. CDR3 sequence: CASSPTGARTNYGYTF. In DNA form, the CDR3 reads TGTGCCAGCTCACCAACCGGGGCCAGAACTAACTATGGCTACACCTTC.

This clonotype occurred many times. CDR3 bases: TGTGCCTGGAGTGTTGGCTCACCCCTCCACTTT. Translated, it gives CAWSVGSPLHF. V gene TRBV30 combines with J gene TRBJ1-6; D uncertain. V was trimmed by 0 bases and J by 10 bases, leaving 4 bases between them. The CDR3 contains 11 residues. The germline V gene has CDR1 GTSNPN and CDR2 SVGIG (reference sequence).

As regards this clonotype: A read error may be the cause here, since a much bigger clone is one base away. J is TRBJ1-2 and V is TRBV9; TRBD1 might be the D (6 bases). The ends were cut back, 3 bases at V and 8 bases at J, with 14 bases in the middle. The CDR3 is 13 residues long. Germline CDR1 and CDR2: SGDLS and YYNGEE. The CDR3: CASSAGSGEGYTF. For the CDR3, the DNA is TGTGCCAGCAGCGCCGGGTCAGGGGAAGGCTACACCTTC.

CDR3 nucleotide sequence: TGTGCCACCAGTGGGTTAGGGTACGAGCAGTACTTC. This translates into CATSGLGYEQYF. The chain has TRBV24-1 and TRBJ2-7, with unresolved D. Between the trimmed V and J ends, which lost 5 bases and 4 bases, there was a span of 8 bases. The V gene's germline CDR1 is KGHDR and CDR2 SFDVKD. The CDR3 is 12 residues long.

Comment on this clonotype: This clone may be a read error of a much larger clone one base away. The DNA for the CDR3 is TGTGCCAGCGGGAGGGACCTCAGCAGGGGGACCCAGTACTTC. Protein sequence: CASGRDLSRGTQYF. V and J are TRBV3-1 and TRBJ2-5; D perhaps matches TRBD2 (7 bases). The CDR3 covers 14 residues. Germline assignment: CDR1 LGHDT and CDR2 YNNKEL (reference sequence). Between the trimmed V and J ends, which lost 8 bases and 7 bases, there was a span of 20 bases.

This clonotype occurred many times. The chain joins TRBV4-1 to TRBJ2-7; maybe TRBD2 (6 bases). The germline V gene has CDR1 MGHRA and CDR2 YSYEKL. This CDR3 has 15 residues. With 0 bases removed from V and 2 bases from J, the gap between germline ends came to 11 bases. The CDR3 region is CASSQDSGEAYEQYF. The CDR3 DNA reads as TGCGCCAGCAGCCAAGATTCGGGGGAAGCCTACGAGCAGTACTTC.

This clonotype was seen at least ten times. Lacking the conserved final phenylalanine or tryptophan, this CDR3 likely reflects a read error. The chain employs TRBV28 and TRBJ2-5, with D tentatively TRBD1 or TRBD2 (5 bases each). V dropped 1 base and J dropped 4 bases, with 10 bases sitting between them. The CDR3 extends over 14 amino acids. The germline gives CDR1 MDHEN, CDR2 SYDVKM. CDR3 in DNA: TGTGCCAGCAGTTTATATCCCGGGACAGAGACCCAGTACGTC. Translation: CASSLYPGTETQYV.

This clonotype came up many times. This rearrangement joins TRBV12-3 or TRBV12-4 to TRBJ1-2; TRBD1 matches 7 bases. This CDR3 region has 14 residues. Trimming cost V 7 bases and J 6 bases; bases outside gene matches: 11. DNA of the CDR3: TGTGCCAGCACAAGACAGGGAGGAGAGGATGGCTACACCTTC. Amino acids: CASTRQGGEDGYTF.

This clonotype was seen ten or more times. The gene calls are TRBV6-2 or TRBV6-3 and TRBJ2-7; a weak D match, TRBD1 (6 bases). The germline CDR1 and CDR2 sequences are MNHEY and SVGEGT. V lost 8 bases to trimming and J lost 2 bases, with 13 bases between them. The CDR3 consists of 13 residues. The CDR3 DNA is TGTGCCAGCCATATTGGGACACCCTACGAGCAGTACTTC. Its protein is CASHIGTPYEQYF.

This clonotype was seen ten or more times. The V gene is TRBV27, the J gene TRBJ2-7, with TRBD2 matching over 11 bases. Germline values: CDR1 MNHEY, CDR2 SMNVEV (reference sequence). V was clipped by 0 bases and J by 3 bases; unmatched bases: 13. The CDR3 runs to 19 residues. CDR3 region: CASSLSAYSGGASDYEQYF. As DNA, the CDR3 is TGTGCCAGCAGTTTATCGGCCTATAGCGGGGGGGCCTCCGACTACGAGCAGTACTTC.

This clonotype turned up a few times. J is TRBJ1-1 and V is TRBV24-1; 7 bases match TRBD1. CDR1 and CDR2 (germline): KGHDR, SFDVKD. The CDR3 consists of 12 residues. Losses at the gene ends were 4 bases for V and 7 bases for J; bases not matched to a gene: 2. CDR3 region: CATSDRDSEAFF. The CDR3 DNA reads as TGTGCCACCAGTGACAGGGACAGTGAAGCTTTCTTT.

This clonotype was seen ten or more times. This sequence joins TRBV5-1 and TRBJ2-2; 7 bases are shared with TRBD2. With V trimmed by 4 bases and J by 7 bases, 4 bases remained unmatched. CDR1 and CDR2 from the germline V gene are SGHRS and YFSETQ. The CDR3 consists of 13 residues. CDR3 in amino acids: CASSGREDGELFF. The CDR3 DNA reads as TGCGCCAGCAGCGGCCGGGAGGACGGGGAGCTGTTTTTT.

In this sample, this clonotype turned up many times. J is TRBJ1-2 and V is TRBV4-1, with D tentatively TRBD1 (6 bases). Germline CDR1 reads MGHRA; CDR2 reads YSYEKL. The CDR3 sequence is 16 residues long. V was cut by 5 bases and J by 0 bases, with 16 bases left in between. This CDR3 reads CASSEVPGDTNYGYTF. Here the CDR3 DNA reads TGCGCCAGCAGCGAAGTGCCAGGGGACACTAACTATGGCTACACCTTC.

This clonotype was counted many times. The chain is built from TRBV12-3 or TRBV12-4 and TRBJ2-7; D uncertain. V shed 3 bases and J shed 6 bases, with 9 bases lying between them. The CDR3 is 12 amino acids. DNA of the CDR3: TGTGCCAGCAGTTTCACGGAAGGCGAGCAGTACTTC. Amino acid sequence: CASSFTEGEQYF.

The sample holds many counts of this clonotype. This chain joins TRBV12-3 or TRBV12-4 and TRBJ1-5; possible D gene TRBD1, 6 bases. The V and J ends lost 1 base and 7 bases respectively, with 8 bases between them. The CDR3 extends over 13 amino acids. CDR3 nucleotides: TGTGCCAGCAGTTTAGACAGGGAACAGCCCCAGCATTTT. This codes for CASSLDREQPQHF.

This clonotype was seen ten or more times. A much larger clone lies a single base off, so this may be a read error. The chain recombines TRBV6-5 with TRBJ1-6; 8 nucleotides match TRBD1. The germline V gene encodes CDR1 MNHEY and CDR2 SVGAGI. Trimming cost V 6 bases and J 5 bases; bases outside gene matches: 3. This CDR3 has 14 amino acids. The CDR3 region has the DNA TGTGCCAGCAGCCGGGACAGGAATAATTCACCCCTCCACTTT. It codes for CASSRDRNNSPLHF.

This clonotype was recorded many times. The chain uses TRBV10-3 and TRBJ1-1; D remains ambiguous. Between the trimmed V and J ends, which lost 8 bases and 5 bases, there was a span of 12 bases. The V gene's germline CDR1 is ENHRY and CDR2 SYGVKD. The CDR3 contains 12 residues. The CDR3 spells CAIRDTSTEAFF. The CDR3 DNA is TGTGCCATCCGAGACACCTCGACTGAAGCTTTCTTT.

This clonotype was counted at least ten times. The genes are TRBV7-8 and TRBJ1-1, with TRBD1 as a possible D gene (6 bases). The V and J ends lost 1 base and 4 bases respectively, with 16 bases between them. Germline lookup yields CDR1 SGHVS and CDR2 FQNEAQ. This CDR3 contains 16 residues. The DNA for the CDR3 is TGTGCCAGCAGCTTAGAAGTCGGCATAGGGGGCACTGAAGCTTTCTTT. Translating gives CASSLEVGIGGTEAFF. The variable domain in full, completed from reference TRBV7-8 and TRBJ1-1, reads GAGVSQSPRYKVAKRGQDVALRCDPISGHVSLFWYQQALGQGPEFLTYFQNEAQLDKSGLPSDRFFAERPEGSVSTLKIQRTQQEDSAVYLCASSLEVGIGGTEAFFGQGTRLTVV.

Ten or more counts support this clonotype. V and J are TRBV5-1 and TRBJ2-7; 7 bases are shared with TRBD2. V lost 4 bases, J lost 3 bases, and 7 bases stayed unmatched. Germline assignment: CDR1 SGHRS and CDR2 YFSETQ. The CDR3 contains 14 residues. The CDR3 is CASSTNPGGYEQYF. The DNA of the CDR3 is TGCGCCAGCAGCACGAACCCGGGAGGCTACGAGCAGTACTTC.

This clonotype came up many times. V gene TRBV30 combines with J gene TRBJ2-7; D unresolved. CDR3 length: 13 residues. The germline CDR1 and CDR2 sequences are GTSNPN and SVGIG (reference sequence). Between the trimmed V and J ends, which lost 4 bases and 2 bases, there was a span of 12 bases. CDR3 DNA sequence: TGTGCCTGGATAGCTCAGCAGCCCTACGAGCAGTACTTC. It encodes CAWIAQQPYEQYF.

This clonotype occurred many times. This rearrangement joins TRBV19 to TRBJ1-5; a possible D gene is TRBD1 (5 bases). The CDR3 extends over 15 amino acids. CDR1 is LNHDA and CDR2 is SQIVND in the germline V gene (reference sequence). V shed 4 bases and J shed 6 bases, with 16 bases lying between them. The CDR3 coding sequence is TGTGCCAGTAGTAACGCAGGGATCTGGGGTCAGCCCCAGCATTTT. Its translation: CASSNAGIWGQPQHF. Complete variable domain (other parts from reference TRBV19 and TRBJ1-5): DGGITQSPKYLFRKEGQNVTLSCEQNLNHDAMYWYRQDPGQGLRLIYYSQIVNDFQKGDIAEGYSVSREKKESFPLTVTSAQKNPTAFYLCASSNAGIWGQPQHFGDGTRLSIL.